The clone carrying this T cell receptor (beta chain) was detected only a few times. Its cognate antigen is unknown. This specimen belongs to a study of vaccination effects on CD4 cells after COVID-19. Overall study: Either the BNT162b2 or mRNA-1273 vaccine was given to participants in two doses.

Before sequencing, viral peptide pools were used by the ViraFEST assay to expand antigen-specific CD4+ T cells. Isolating CD4+ T cells followed 9 to 11 days of culture. People in the vaccine group had not been infected with SARS-CoV-2 before, and their nucleocapsid antibodies were negative. Wells of roughly 1.9 million PBMC each were grown with 8.5 to 10 IU/ml IL-2 and approximately 9.5 ug/ml peptides. The length of the CDR3 is 17 residues. Germline values: CDR1 SGHTA, CDR2 FQGNSA. After removal of 2 bases from V and 9 bases from J, the junction contained 13 bases not matched to a gene. Sequencing used immunoSEQ multiplex PCR; TCRdb keeps in-frame clones, though not all of them. The data show around 19,000 clones, with around two thirds seen just once and about a sixth held by the top ten.

The receptor's source is a human donor who received a COVID-19 vaccine. The rearrangement joins TRBV7-2 to TRBJ1-6; TRBD1 aligns across 7 bases. Sequenced here: CD4+ T cells from PBMCs cultured with HCoV-229E spike peptides, sampled before COVID-19 vaccination. CDR3 nucleotide sequence: TGTGCCAGCAGCTTACGGACAGGAGATCCGGTGGGTTCACCCCTCCACTTT. It is translated as CASSLRTGDPVGSPLHF.